This TCR beta chain is drawn from a study of T cell responses to AZD1222 COVID-19 vaccine (dated by TCRdb to the early 2020s). Turning to the overall study: AZD1222 recipients with second doses at about 4 weeks or about 12 weeks were pooled, because spike-specific TCR depth and breadth did not differ between schedules. A total of about 250 trial participants underwent TCR sequencing, of whom some 200 had received two doses of AZD1222 and 26 had received two doses of the MenACWY control vaccine. Enrollment into the trials was organized by age into subgroups of 18-55, 56-69 and 70-plus years, and those subgroups contained roughly 160, 29 and 62 TCR-sequenced participants, respectively.

The cysteine opens and the phenylalanine closes a CDR3 of 14 amino acids. Solely the CDR3 DNA is kept, with 42 bases framed from the first base. From a lookup of the germline V gene, CDR1 and CDR2 are MNHEY and SVGEGT. Cut back by 2 bases and 1 base, the V and J ends lie 8 bases apart. About this clone: Its antigen is currently not known. Nothing much larger sits one base from this clone, and base qualities are not available.

The CDR3 regions of human TCRbeta chains were subjected to immunosequencing. The source study handled its data this way. TCRs in the repertoires were compared against a reference library of SARS-CoV-2-specific TCRs that had been generated with the MIRA antigen-specificity platform. Breadth was defined as the fraction of unique TCRs that were SARS-CoV-2-associated, and depth was defined as the fraction of total T cells that were SARS-CoV-2-associated. Each spike-specific TCR was assigned to its reactive spike region and to a CD4 or CD8 class using the MIRA data. Log10-transformed breadth and depth values were compared by one-way ANOVA with Sidak's multiple comparisons tests. Imported from immuneACCESS, the table was reduced by TCRdb to in-frame sequences with V and J called. These copies leave out some clones; in studies compared against another copy, an unresolved V gene accounts for under half, and the cause of the remainder is not known. D and trimming come from the DNA, and the V and J calls and clone size come from that table. The sample profile shows roughly 110,000 clones; 75% to 90% of them were found once. The top ten hold 3.5% to 5% of the sample.

What the work shows at the level of the full study, not this receptor alone: Most participants were white British and females outnumbered males, and the authors suggested that clonal diversity may have been underestimated. A significant rise in spike-specific TCR breadth and depth was observed after two AZD1222 doses relative to day 0 and relative to MenACWY recipients. The 56-69-year group was small, and its depth increase did not reach significance, likely because of low power. CD4 TCRs associated with the vaccine covered the entire spike protein, and the dominant responses were in regions 160-218 and 743-854. Because no day 14 peak-response samples were available, the repertoires could be characterized only after the peak T cell response. Conclusions about previously exposed vaccinees are limited because only six or seven AZD1222 recipients were SARS-CoV-2 seropositive at baseline. Epitopes outside the regions mutated in the B.1.351 and B.1.1.7 variants were reportedly recognized by nearly half of the unique spike-specific TCRs.

In light of the paper, this sample's time point label describes: baseline before first vaccination. The vaccinee samples were drawn from two UK trials, COV001 and COV002, one of which was a single-blind randomized controlled phase 2/3 trial testing AZD1222 (ChAdOx1 nCoV-19) in healthy adults. For TCRbeta chain sequencing, PBMC samples from trial participants were taken at day 0 and at day 28 after the second dose. This clonotype originated in an adult in good health. This chain joins TRBV6-2 or TRBV6-3 to TRBJ1-1; TRBD1 is a possible D gene, resting on 5 matching bases. Sequences were derived from peripheral blood, sampled on day 0 of AZD1222 vaccination. Read as DNA, the sequence is TGTGCCAGCAGTTACGGGGCATCGAACACTGAAGCTTTCTTT. Its protein is CASSYGASNTEAFF.